This TCR beta chain was obtained from a study of blood T cells in healthy people across ages. Regarding the study as a whole: PBMCs left unsorted prevented a conclusive naive versus antigen-experienced comparison. Fewer expanded clones and more diversity marked long-lived versus aged donors. Per million T cells, the diversity of TCR beta decreased roughly linearly as age advanced.

V gave up 5 bases and J gave up 0 bases, with 19 bases separating them. The CDR3 runs 17 residues. Germline assignment: CDR1 SGHDN and CDR2 FVKESK. For the second PCR, which ran for roughly 6 to 11 cycles, a sample-barcoded 5' primer and a J-beta primer mix were used. TCRdb processed the 5' RACE reads anew with MiXCR; each CDR3 protein has one entry. The repertoire includes around 1.5 million distinct CDR3 sequences, about 35% of them detected once, and approximately 11% sits in the top ten. As to this clonotype: Its matching antigen is unknown.

Isolation yielded PBMCs, at least 6 million per sample, in every case. Input material: blood. This chain links TRBV14 with TRBJ2-5; perhaps TRBD1 as D (6 bases). This TCR was sampled from a woman younger than 45 in good health. In nucleotides, the CDR3 is TGTGCCAGCAGCGTCCTCCGGGACACCCGGTACCAAGAGACCCAGTACTTC. Protein: CASSVLRDTRYQETQYF.